These T cell receptor beta chains were read from a single sample in a study of high-grade serous ovarian cancer treatment subgroups. Only in-frame clones appear in the TCRdb table, and some are missing; sequencing was by immunoSEQ multiplex PCR. The table has about 7,700 clones, approximately 70% seen once. What was sequenced was tumor tissue. The receptors stem from a human donor with high-grade serous ovarian cancer. The CDR3 runs from the conserved cysteine through the conserved F or W. D genes are given only for firm matches. Only some rows state a clone size, as once, few, many or a class for expanded clones.

J | V | size | length | D | CDR3 | DNA
TRBJ1-1 | TRBV30 | few | 15 | . | CAWSVQGRLNTEAFF | TGTGCCTGGAGTGTACAGGGACGCTTGAACACTGAAGCTTTCTTT
TRBJ2-7 | TRBV15 | few | 17 | TRBD1 | CATSRDRRGRYVYEQYF | TGTGCCACCAGCAGAGATCGCAGGGGGCGATATGTCTACGAGCAGTACTTC
TRBJ2-2 | TRBV29-1 | . | 13 | . | CSVSGQNTGELFF | TGCAGCGTCTCCGGGCAGAACACCGGGGAGCTGTTTTTT
TRBJ2-5 | TRBV18 | . | 12 | . | CASSPPQETQYF | TGTGCCAGCTCACCGCCCCAAGAGACCCAGTACTTC
TRBJ1-2 | TRBV2 | . | 12 | . | CVEGPAHYGYTF | TGTGTCGAGGGCCCAGCCCATTATGGCTACACCTTC
TRBJ1-6 | TRBV30 | . | 15 | TRBD1 | CAWTHRGRGNSPLHF | TGTGCCTGGACCCACAGGGGACGGGGTAATTCACCCCTCCACTTT
TRBJ2-7 | TRBV28 | . | 15 | . | CASTVARRGYGEQYF | TGTGCCAGCACCGTAGCCCGACGCGGATATGGAGAGCAGTACTTC
TRBJ2-5 | TRBV7-2 | . | 15 | . | CASSYDPGLRETQYF | TGTGCCAGCAGTTACGATCCGGGACTCCGGGAGACCCAGTACTTC
TRBJ1-1 | TRBV7-8 | . | 16 | . | CASSGFVGQGSTEAFF | TGTGCCAGCAGCGGGTTCGTGGGCCAGGGGAGCACTGAAGCTTTCTTT
TRBJ1-2 | TRBV7-3 | . | 15 | TRBD1 | CASSFTGTGNYGYTF | TGTGCCAGCAGCTTCACCGGGACAGGGAACTATGGCTACACCTTC
TRBJ2-1 | TRBV27 | . | 13 | . | CASSLRPFNEQFF | TGTGCCAGCAGTTTACGGCCATTCAATGAGCAGTTCTTC
TRBJ2-1 | TRBV7-2 | . | 14 | . | CASSLSGGSNEQFF | TGTGCCAGCAGCTTATCTGGAGGGAGCAATGAGCAGTTCTTC
TRBJ1-5 | TRBV7-9 | few | 13 | . | CASSFRGHQPQHF | TGTGCCAGCAGCTTTCGGGGGCATCAGCCCCAGCATTTT
TRBJ2-7 | TRBV6-5 | . | 15 | TRBD1 | CASSYWGQGAYEQYF | TGTGCCAGCAGTTACTGGGGACAGGGGGCGTACGAGCAGTACTTC
TRBJ2-1 | TRBV10-3 | . | 17 | TRBD2 | CAIRGTSGRETYNEQFF | TGTGCCATCAGAGGGACTAGCGGGAGGGAGACCTACAATGAGCAGTTCTTC
TRBJ1-3 | TRBV7-2 | . | 17 | TRBD1 | CASSPRQGKPSGNTIYF | TGTGCCAGCAGCCCCCGACAGGGGAAGCCCTCTGGAAACACCATATATTTT
TRBJ2-5 | TRBV12-5 | once | 13 | . | CASGFLSKETQYF | TGTGCTAGTGGTTTCCTTAGTAAAGAGACCCAGTACTTC
TRBJ1-2 | TRBV5-1 | . | 12 | TRBD1 | CASSINRGSYTF | TGCGCCAGCAGCATTAACAGGGGGAGCTACACCTTC